Listed here are 17 T cell receptor beta chains from one sample, sequenced in a study of blood T cell repertoires in COVID-19. This table comes from immunoSEQ multiplex PCR, and its TCRdb copy is limited to in-frame clones, with some not included. The table has 140,000 to 150,000 clones, over 70% seen once. The sequenced sample consisted of peripheral blood. These receptors were taken from a man older than 75 with acute or convalescent COVID-19.

This clone is a singleton in its sample. J is TRBJ2-3 and V is TRBV20-1, with 8 bases matching TRBD2. CDR1 DFQATT and CDR2 SNEGSKA come from the germline V gene (reference sequence). The CDR3 covers 14 residues. The V gene end was trimmed by 6 bases and the J gene end by 6 bases; junction bases not matched to a gene: 11. The CDR3 bases are TGCAGTGCCAGTCCCGGGACTAGTTGGGATACGCAGTATTTT. Residues: CSASPGTSWDTQYF.

The rearrangement joins TRBV2 to TRBJ2-1; the D is unclear. Trimming cost V 2 bases and J 8 bases, with 7 bases left between them. Germline-derived CDR1 and CDR2 are SNHLY and FYNNEI. The CDR3 contains 12 residues. The DNA for the CDR3 is TGTGCCAGCAGTGAATCCTTCTATGAGCAGTTCTTC. Residues: CASSESFYEQFF.

This clone was counted once. V gene TRBV5-1 combines with J gene TRBJ2-7; TRBD2 agrees at 16 bases. Trimming at V came to 4 bases and at J to 9 bases, leaving 13 bases not matched to a gene. Germline assignment: CDR1 SGHRS and CDR2 YFSETQ. There are 17 residues in the CDR3. The CDR3 region is CASSLDEGLAGGTGQYF. CDR3 DNA sequence: TGCGCCAGCAGCCTGGACGAGGGACTAGCGGGAGGGACGGGGCAGTACTTC.

The chain has TRBV3-1 (or the pseudogene TRBV3-2) and TRBJ1-1, with D perhaps matching TRBD1 (5 bases). Germline assignment: CDR1 LGHDT and CDR2 YNNKEL (reference sequence). This CDR3 is built from 15 residues. V was trimmed by 4 bases and J by 1 base, leaving 13 bases between them. The CDR3 protein is CASSPGWGRNTEAFF. As DNA, the CDR3 is TGTGCCAGCAGCCCAGGGTGGGGTAGGAACACTGAAGCTTTCTTT.

The chain combines TRBV21-1 with TRBJ2-4; TRBD1, as called in the table, went unchecked against the DNA. TRBV21-1 corresponds to a pseudogene. The CDR3 runs to 16 residues. CDR3 coding DNA: TGTGCCAGCAGCAAGAGGACAGGGCTAGCCAAAAACATTCAGTACTTC. It codes for CASSKRTGLAKNIQYF.

The chain employs TRBV7-9 and TRBJ2-3; 7 nucleotides line up with TRBD2. This CDR3 is 16 amino acids long. J gave up 5 bases and V 2 bases, and 10 bases lay outside the gene matches. Germline assignment: CDR1 SEHNR and CDR2 FQNEAQ (reference sequence). CDR3 residues: CASSLFSGFHKDTQYF. The CDR3 DNA reads TGTGCCAGCAGCTTATTTAGCGGGTTTCATAAAGATACGCAGTATTTT.

This clone was seen a single time. The chain uses TRBV5-4 and TRBJ2-1, with 9 bases matching TRBD1. The CDR3 has 15 amino acids. With V trimmed by 5 bases and J by 4 bases, 7 bases remained unmatched. Germline CDR1 SGHNT, CDR2 YYREEE (reference sequence). CDR3 loop: CASRADRGGYNEQFF. DNA of the CDR3: TGTGCCAGCAGGGCGGACAGGGGAGGGTACAATGAGCAGTTCTTC.

This sequence joins TRBV2 and TRBJ1-2; D remains ambiguous. V was trimmed by 3 bases and J by 2 bases, leaving 10 bases between them. The CDR3 extends over 14 amino acids. Per germline, CDR1 SNHLY and CDR2 FYNNEI. CDR3 protein: CASSDFGGNYGYTF. CDR3 sequence (DNA): TGTGCCAGCAGTGACTTTGGCGGGAACTATGGCTACACCTTC.

The rearrangement links TRBV11-3 to TRBJ2-1; D is ambiguous. Looked up from germline, CDR1 is SGHNT and CDR2 is YENEEA. This CDR3 spans 14 amino acids. Trimming stripped 2 bases from V and 8 bases from J, with 13 bases between. This CDR3 is CASSLRYSWDEQFF. The CDR3 DNA is TGTGCCAGCAGCTTACGGTACAGCTGGGATGAGCAGTTCTTC. The full variable domain, rest sourced from reference TRBV11-3 and TRBJ2-1, is EAGVVQSPRYKIIEKKQPVAFWCNPISGHNTLYWYLQNLGQGPELLIRYENEEAVDDSQLPKDRFSAERLKGVDSTLKIQPAELGDSAVYLCASSLRYSWDEQFFGPGTRLTVL.

This sequence joins TRBV5-4 and TRBJ2-3; 8 bases match TRBD2. CDR3 length equals 15 residues. Germline assignment: CDR1 SGHNT and CDR2 YYREEE (reference sequence). With 1 base clipped from V and 2 bases from J, the junction kept 3 bases outside the gene matches. CDR3 sequence (DNA): TGTGCCAGCAGCTTGCCTAGCGGGCCCACAGATACGCAGTATTTT. Its protein product is CASSLPSGPTDTQYF.

This chain links TRBV4-2 with TRBJ1-2; D not certain. From germline, CDR1 is LGHNA and CDR2 YNFKEQ. The CDR3 contains 14 residues. Trimming left V 1 base short and J 4 bases short, with 10 bases between. The CDR3 bases are TGTGCCAGCAGCCAAGGACTTCCGGCCTATGGCTACACCTTC. Translation: CASSQGLPAYGYTF.

The chain recombines TRBV2 with TRBJ1-6; D is undetermined. The V gene lost 4 bases and the J gene lost 7 bases, with 11 bases spanning the gap. Germline V gives CDR1 SNHLY, CDR2 FYNNEI. The CDR3 extends over 14 amino acids. The CDR3 spells CASSVARQNSPLHF. The CDR3 DNA is TGTGCCAGCAGTGTCGCCAGGCAAAATTCACCCCTCCACTTT.

The chain links TRBV28 to TRBJ2-5; the match to TRBD2 covers 9 bases. Germline V gene lookup returns CDR1 MDHEN and CDR2 SYDVKM. J lost 2 bases, V lost 6 bases, and 4 bases had no gene match. The CDR3 totals 14 residues. The CDR3 DNA reads TGTGCCAGCAGGCTAGCGGGACCTCAAGAGACCCAGTACTTC. The encoded protein is CASRLAGPQETQYF.

This sequence joins TRBV13 and TRBJ2-1, with TRBD2 identical over 12 bases. The CDR3 is 16 residues long. Looked up from germline, CDR1 is PRHDT and CDR2 is FYEKMQ (reference sequence). The junction had 8 bases not matched to a gene; V was cut back by 2 bases and J by 9 bases. The CDR3 spells CASSLRVPSGRAEQFF. The CDR3 nucleotides read TGTGCCAGCAGCTTAAGGGTTCCTAGCGGGAGGGCTGAGCAGTTCTTC.

The V and J genes are TRBV11-2 and TRBJ2-7, with unresolved D. This CDR3 has 13 amino acids. Germline CDR1 is SGHAT and CDR2 is FQNNGV. The ends were cut back, 2 bases at V and 2 bases at J, with 7 bases in the middle. The CDR3 DNA follows: TGTGCCAGCAGCTTATGGCCTGCCTACGAGCAGTACTTC. This codes for CASSLWPAYEQYF.

The chain carries TRBV5-4 and TRBJ1-1; 10 nucleotides agree with TRBD1. CDR3 length: 15 residues. CDR1 is SGHNT and CDR2 is YYREEE in the germline V gene (reference sequence). V shed 5 bases, J shed 5 bases, and the junction held 9 bases outside the gene matches. CDR3 DNA sequence: TGTGCCAGCAGATACGAGGACAGGGGGTTTACTGAAGCTTTCTTT. Translating gives CASRYEDRGFTEAFF. Filled out from reference TRBV5-4 and TRBJ1-1, the complete variable domain reads ETGVTQSPTHLIKTRGQQVTLRCSSQSGHNTVSWYQQALGQGPQFIFQYYREEENGRGNFPPRFSGLQFPNYSSELNVNALELDDSALYLCASRYEDRGFTEAFFGQGTRLTVV.

V usage is TRBV5-1 and J usage is TRBJ2-1, with 7 bases identical to TRBD2. With 0 bases clipped from V and 10 bases from J, the junction kept 10 bases outside the gene matches. This CDR3 has 15 residues. Germline assignment: CDR1 SGHRS and CDR2 YFSETQ. CDR3 in amino acids: CASSLGAGVRGEQFF. The CDR3 nucleotides are TGCGCCAGCAGCTTGGGCGCGGGGGTCCGGGGCGAGCAGTTCTTC.